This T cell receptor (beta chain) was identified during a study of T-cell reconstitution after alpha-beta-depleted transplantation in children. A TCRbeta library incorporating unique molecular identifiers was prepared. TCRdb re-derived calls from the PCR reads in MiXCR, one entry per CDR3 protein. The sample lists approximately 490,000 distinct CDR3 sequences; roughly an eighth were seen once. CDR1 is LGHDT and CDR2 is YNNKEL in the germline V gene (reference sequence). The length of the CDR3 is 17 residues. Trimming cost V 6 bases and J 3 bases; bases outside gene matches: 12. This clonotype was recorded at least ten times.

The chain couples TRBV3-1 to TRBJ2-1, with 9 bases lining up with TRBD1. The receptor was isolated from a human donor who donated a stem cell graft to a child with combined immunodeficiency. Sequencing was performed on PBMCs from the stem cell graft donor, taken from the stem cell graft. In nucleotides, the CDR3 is TGTGCCAGCAGTCCCTCACCGGGACAGGGTGTCTACAATGAGCAGTTCTTC. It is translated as CASSPSPGQGVYNEQFF.